What follows is one TCR beta chain and its context. The repertoire was sequenced with immunoSEQ multiplex PCR; TCRdb's copy has only in-frame clones and lacks some. The data contain around 250,000 clones, 82% of them seen just once; the ten biggest clones take up about 3.4%. This sample is drawn from a study of blood T cell repertoires in COVID-19. The V end was cut by 6 bases, the J end by 0 bases, with 12 bases between. CDR3 size: 14 residues. The germline CDR1 and CDR2 sequences are SGHTS and YDEGEE. V gene TRBV5-8 combines with J gene TRBJ1-2; perhaps TRBD1 as D (5 bases). The source material was peripheral blood. The receptor was isolated from a woman between 18 and 29 years old with acute or convalescent COVID-19. CDR3 residues: CASTRAGANYGYTF. CDR3 nucleotides: TGTGCCAGCACCCGGGCGGGGGCTAACTATGGCTACACCTTC.